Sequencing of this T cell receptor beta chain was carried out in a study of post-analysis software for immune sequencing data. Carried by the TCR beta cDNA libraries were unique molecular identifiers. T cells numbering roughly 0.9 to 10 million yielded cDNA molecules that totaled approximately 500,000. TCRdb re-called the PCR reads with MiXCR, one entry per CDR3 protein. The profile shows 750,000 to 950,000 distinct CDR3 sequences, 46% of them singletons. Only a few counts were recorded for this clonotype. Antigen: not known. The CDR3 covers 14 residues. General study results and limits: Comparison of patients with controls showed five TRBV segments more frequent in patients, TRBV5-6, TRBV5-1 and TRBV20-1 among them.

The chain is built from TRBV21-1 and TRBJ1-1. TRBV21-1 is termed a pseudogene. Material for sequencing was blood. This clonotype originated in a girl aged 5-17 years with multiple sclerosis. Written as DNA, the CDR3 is TGTGCCAGCAGCAGTTTATCGAAAGACACTGAAGCTTTCTTT. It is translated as CASSSLSKDTEAFF.